The 18 T cell receptor beta chains presented below share a single source sample, sequenced in a study of blood T cells in healthy people across ages. PCR was performed a second time for roughly 6 to 12 cycles using a sample-barcoded 5' primer and a J-beta primer mix. A single record per CDR3 protein comes from TCRdb applying MiXCR to the 5' RACE reads. The sample consists of roughly 1,500,000 distinct CDR3 sequences, about 35% of them appearing once. Sequenced sample: blood. Receptor source: a woman in her thirties in good health.

This clonotype was detected only once. V usage is TRBV20-1 and J usage is TRBJ1-2, with D perhaps TRBD1 (5 bases). The CDR3 consists of 15 residues. The germline CDR1 and CDR2 sequences are DFQATT and SNEGSKA (reference sequence). Trimming removed 4 bases from V and 1 base from J, with 16 bases in between. This chain's CDR3 is CSATQGVLLNYGYTF. In DNA, the CDR3 is TGCAGTGCTACCCAAGGGGTCTTGCTTAACTATGGCTACACCTTC.

This clonotype was seen a handful of times. The rearrangement links TRBV5-5 to TRBJ1-5; the D is unclear. Germline lookup yields CDR1 SGHKS and CDR2 YYEKEE (reference sequence). There are 16 residues in the CDR3. The V and J ends lost 4 bases and 2 bases respectively, with 16 bases between them. The CDR3 DNA is TGTGCCAGCAGCCCAACTGCGACCTCCGGCAATCAGCCCCAGCATTTT. Amino acid sequence: CASSPTATSGNQPQHF.

The rearrangement links TRBV6-6 to TRBJ2-3; D unresolved. Germline V gives CDR1 MNHNY, CDR2 SVGAGI (reference sequence). The CDR3 contains 15 residues. The ends were cut back, 5 bases at V and 4 bases at J, with 16 bases in the middle. In DNA form, the CDR3 reads TGTGCCAGCAGTAACCCCTGGGTTAGGGCAGATACGCAGTATTTT. Its protein is CASSNPWVRADTQYF.

This chain links TRBV4-2 with TRBJ2-7; D may be TRBD1 (5 bases). The CDR3 is 17 amino acids. Germline CDR1 LGHNA, CDR2 YNFKEQ. V gave up 3 bases and J gave up 0 bases, with 18 bases separating them. Here the CDR3 reads CASSHLRVGQSSYEQYF. Here the CDR3 DNA reads TGTGCCAGCAGCCACCTACGGGTGGGGCAGAGCTCCTACGAGCAGTACTTC.

V gene TRBV7-9 combines with J gene TRBJ2-5, with 10 bases lining up with TRBD2. This CDR3 region has 16 residues. Trimming at V came to 4 bases and at J to 5 bases, leaving 10 bases not matched to a gene. Germline assignment: CDR1 SEHNR and CDR2 FQNEAQ (reference sequence). This chain's CDR3 is CASSSPSGGPHETQYF. The DNA for the CDR3 is TGTGCCAGCAGCTCCCCTAGCGGGGGCCCTCACGAGACCCAGTACTTC.

This clonotype was recorded a few times. V gene TRBV7-6 combines with J gene TRBJ1-1; unclear D gene. The germline V gene encodes CDR1 SGHVS and CDR2 FNYEAQ. Trimming shortened V by 2 bases and J by 1 base, and 5 bases separated the two germline ends. CDR3 size: 13 residues. CDR3 in amino acids: CASSLTKNTEAFF. Here the CDR3 DNA reads TGTGCCAGCAGCTTAACCAAGAACACTGAAGCTTTCTTT. Complete variable domain (other parts from reference TRBV7-6 and TRBJ1-1): GAGVSQSPRYKVTKRGQDVALRCDPISGHVSLYWYRQALGQGPEFLTYFNYEAQQDKSGLPNDRFSAERPEGSISTLTIQRTEQRDSAMYRCASSLTKNTEAFFGQGTRLTVV.

This clonotype has a handful of counts. The genes are TRBV6-6 and TRBJ2-5, with 12 bases lining up with TRBD2. Germline loops: CDR1 MNHNY, CDR2 SVGAGI (reference sequence). The CDR3 contains 14 residues. J was trimmed by 5 bases and V by 8 bases; bases with no gene match: 6. CDR3 sequence reads: CASHGLAGLETQYF. The CDR3 region has the DNA TGTGCCAGCCACGGACTAGCGGGGTTGGAGACCCAGTACTTC.

This CDR3 is CASSGSSQGANREQYF. The CDR3 DNA follows: TGTGCCAGCAGCGGAAGCTCCCAGGGGGCTAATCGCGAGCAGTACTTC. The V and J genes are TRBV9 and TRBJ2-7; 8 bases align to TRBD1. V lost 3 bases, J lost 6 bases, and 14 bases stayed unmatched. The CDR3 is made up of 16 amino acids. Germline values: CDR1 SGDLS, CDR2 YYNGEE. The whole variable domain, remainder taken from reference TRBV9 and TRBJ2-7, is DSGVTQTPKHLITATGQRVTLRCSPRSGDLSVYWYQQSLDQGLQFLIQYYNGEERAKGNILERFSAQQFPDLHSELNLSSLELGDSALYFCASSGSSQGANREQYFGPGTRLTVT.

The table lists this clonotype with a few counts. The V call is TRBV9, the J call TRBJ2-7; either TRBD1 or TRBD2 may supply D (6 bases each). The CDR3 extends over 14 amino acids. The V gene's germline CDR1 is SGDLS and CDR2 YYNGEE. Trimming pared 3 bases from V and 3 bases from J, leaving 13 bases between. As DNA, the CDR3 is TGTGCCAGCAGCGAGGGGGGAGTGAACTACGAGCAGTACTTC. Amino acid sequence: CASSEGGVNYEQYF.

The chain employs TRBV20-1 and TRBJ2-3, with 8 bases lining up with TRBD2. Trimming cost V 3 bases and J 2 bases; bases outside gene matches: 7. Germline lookup yields CDR1 DFQATT and CDR2 SNEGSKA (reference sequence). This CDR3 is 15 amino acids long. The CDR3 spells CSASSWRGATDTQYF. The CDR3 region has the DNA TGCAGTGCTAGTAGTTGGCGGGGGGCCACAGATACGCAGTATTTT.

Notes on this clonotype: Its ends do not fully match the called genes, so a read error is possible. The genes are TRBV10-3 and TRBJ2-7, with 7 bases lining up with TRBD1. Germline V gene sequence: CDR1 ENHRY, CDR2 SYGVKD. CDR3 length equals 14 residues. DNA for the CDR3: TGTGCCATCGGTGAGATGACAGGGCCCTACGAGCAGTACTTC. Translating gives CAIGEMTGPYEQYF.

The rearrangement joins TRBV18 to TRBJ2-5; D possibly matches TRBD1 or TRBD2 (5 bases each). Germline V lookup: CDR1 KGHSH, CDR2 LQKENI. V shed 3 bases and J shed 4 bases, with 21 bases lying between them. There are 17 residues in the CDR3. CDR3 in amino acids: CASSPVGAGFGSETQYF. CDR3 bases: TGTGCCAGCTCACCTGTCGGGGCAGGCTTTGGATCAGAGACCCAGTACTTC. The full variable domain, rest sourced from reference TRBV18 and TRBJ2-5, is NAGVMQNPRHLVRRRGQEARLRCSPMKGHSHVYWYRQLPEEGLKFMVYLQKENIIDESGMPKERFSAEFPKEGPSILRIQQVVRGDSAAYFCASSPVGAGFGSETQYFGPGTRLLVL.

The gene calls are TRBV29-1 and TRBJ2-1, with D possibly being TRBD2 (7 bases). Germline V gene lookup returns CDR1 SQVTM and CDR2 ANQGSEA. This CDR3 is built from 13 residues. Trimming removed 4 bases at V and 7 bases at J, with 14 bases between. The DNA for the CDR3 is TGCAGCGTTGCGGGGGGAAGGGGGAATGAGCAGTTCTTC. Amino acid sequence: CSVAGGRGNEQFF.

This clonotype was found a few times. The CDR3 region has the DNA TGCGCCAGCAGCTTCCGAGGTGGGGATCCCACTGATACGCAGTATTTT. Protein product: CASSFRGGDPTDTQYF. The V gene is TRBV5-1, the J gene TRBJ2-3, with D unresolved. This CDR3 comprises 16 residues. V was cut by 2 bases and J by 6 bases, with 19 bases left in between. Germline V CDR1 and CDR2: SGHRS, YFSETQ.

This chain joins TRBV20-1 and TRBJ2-7; possible D gene TRBD1, 5 bases. Trimming removed 2 bases at V and 0 bases at J, with 14 bases between. Germline V gene lookup returns CDR1 DFQATT and CDR2 SNEGSKA (reference sequence). The CDR3 length is 15 residues. Here the CDR3 reads CSARTMTDPSYEQYF. CDR3 DNA: TGCAGTGCTAGAACCATGACAGATCCCTCCTACGAGCAGTACTTC.

V and J are TRBV20-1 and TRBJ2-1, with D unresolved. Trimming removed 1 base at V and 6 bases at J, with 7 bases between. The CDR3 is made up of 12 amino acids. The germline gives CDR1 DFQATT, CDR2 SNEGSKA (reference sequence). The chain's CDR3 is CSARAGRNEQFF. The CDR3 coding sequence is TGCAGTGCTAGAGCGGGTCGCAATGAGCAGTTCTTC.

At least ten counts were recorded for this clonotype. This rearrangement joins TRBV29-1 to TRBJ2-3; 10 nucleotides match TRBD2. The CDR3 length is 15 residues. V gave up 4 bases and J gave up 3 bases; unmatched junction bases: 7. Germline CDR1 reads SQVTM; CDR2 reads ANQGSEA. The CDR3 DNA follows: TGCAGCGTTGTGGGTTCTAGCGGGGGAACAGATACGCAGTATTTT. It encodes CSVVGSSGGTDTQYF.

This clonotype was seen more than once but under ten times. V gene TRBV7-9 combines with J gene TRBJ2-1, with TRBD1 matching 7 bases. Germline V gives CDR1 SEHNR, CDR2 FQNEAQ (reference sequence). V dropped 8 bases and J dropped 1; count of bases not matched to a gene: 5. The CDR3 totals 14 residues. CDR3 DNA sequence: TGTGCCAGCGCCAGGGGGTTATCCTACAATGAGCAGTTCTTC. Its translation is CASARGLSYNEQFF.